Detailed here is one TCR beta chain. The antigen is undetermined. Other DNA sequences in this sample translate to the same CDR3. This record comes from a study of shared clonotypes between healthy human individuals. Per the germline V gene, CDR1 is SGHRS and CDR2 is YFSETQ. J gave up 5 bases and V 4 bases, and 8 bases lay outside the gene matches. This CDR3 is built from 14 residues. The study's findings and limits: Naive subsets, compared against memory subsets, generally had larger estimated richness values.

Only in-frame clones appear in the TCRdb table, and some are missing; sequencing was by immunoSEQ multiplex PCR. The data contain some 2,500,000 clones, just under 95% of them singletons. This chain connects TRBV5-1 to TRBJ2-5; 7 bases are shared with TRBD1. Specimen: naive CD4+ T cells from PBMCs. The subset is: CD45RA+ positively selected. The TCR sequence derives from a man between 18 and 29 years old in good health. Some clones in this sample may be carry-over from other donors' samples. CDR3 region: CASSPRQGGETQYF. The CDR3 DNA reads as TGCGCCAGCAGCCCCCGACAGGGTGGTGAGACCCAGTACTTC.